The 19 T cell receptor beta chains below were found in one sample sequenced in a study of T-cell memory formation after mild COVID-19. TCRdb fed the 5' RACE reads into MiXCR, producing one record per CDR3 protein. The data contain about 270,000 distinct CDR3 sequences, 15% of them singletons. The specimen was PBMCs or a T cell subset sorted from them (not recorded which). Receptors originate from an adult woman who had mild COVID-19 (a few samples of this study predate the infection). Cell type and time point are not known.

This clonotype was found many times. V gene TRBV5-4 combines with J gene TRBJ2-2; tentatively, D is TRBD1 (5 bases). The CDR3 runs to 16 residues. With 4 bases removed from V and 3 bases from J, the gap between germline ends came to 16 bases. Germline V CDR1 and CDR2: SGHNT, YYREEE (reference sequence). Here the CDR3 DNA reads TGTGCCAGCAGCCCCTACACCGCCAGGGACACCGGGGAGCTGTTTTTT. This codes for CASSPYTARDTGELFF. Based on the CDR3 plus reference TRBV5-4 and TRBJ2-2, the full variable domain is ETGVTQSPTHLIKTRGQQVTLRCSSQSGHNTVSWYQQALGQGPQFIFQYYREEENGRGNFPPRFSGLQFPNYSSELNVNALELDDSALYLCASSPYTARDTGELFFGEGSRLTVL.

The gene calls are TRBV12-3 or TRBV12-4 and TRBJ1-2, with D unclear. CDR3 size: 12 residues. V was cut by 4 bases and J by 7 bases, with 10 bases left in between. The CDR3 sequence is CASSSLWTGYTF. Written as DNA, the CDR3 is TGTGCCAGCAGTTCCCTCTGGACTGGCTACACCTTC.

The chain links TRBV12-3 or TRBV12-4 to TRBJ2-3, with D possibly TRBD2 on 5 matching bases. This CDR3 contains 14 residues. The ends were cut back, 8 bases at V and 5 bases at J, with 17 bases in the middle. CDR3 region: CASYTRRKGDTQYF. In DNA form, the CDR3 reads TGTGCCAGCTATACTAGAAGAAAAGGAGATACGCAGTATTTT.

This clonotype was recorded at least ten times. This CDR3 is CASSLGNSATEAFF. Here the CDR3 DNA reads TGTGCCAGCAGCTTAGGGAACAGTGCCACTGAAGCTTTCTTT. The J gene is TRBJ1-1, the V gene TRBV7-9, with no clear D. Trimming removed 1 base from V and 4 bases from J, with 10 bases in between. CDR3 length: 14 residues. Germline loops: CDR1 SEHNR, CDR2 FQNEAQ (reference sequence).

This clonotype came up a few times. The V and J genes are TRBV29-1 and TRBJ1-1; D unresolved. Germline V gives CDR1 SQVTM, CDR2 ANQGSEA. The CDR3 is 13 residues long. Trimming stripped 6 bases from V and 7 bases from J, with 18 bases between. The DNA for the CDR3 is TGCAGCGTCCACCTAACGTGGTTGAGTGAAGCTTTCTTT. It specifies CSVHLTWLSEAFF.

This clonotype has a handful of counts. The genes are TRBV5-1 and TRBJ1-5; D is unclear. The CDR3 is 15 residues long. Germline values: CDR1 SGHRS, CDR2 YFSETQ. The V end was cut by 5 bases, the J end by 0 bases, with 12 bases between. The CDR3 DNA reads as TGCGCCAGCAGGATGGATATAGATAGCAATCAGCCCCAGCATTTT. Translated, it gives CASRMDIDSNQPQHF.

This chain uses TRBV27 with TRBJ1-4, with 9 nucleotides matching TRBD1. Germline CDR1 reads MNHEY; CDR2 reads SMNVEV (reference sequence). V was pared by 9 bases and J by 5 bases, with 13 bases of the junction left unmatched. The CDR3 totals 16 residues. This CDR3 reads CASRTGASLGNEKLFF. The DNA for the CDR3 is TGTGCCAGTAGGACAGGGGCATCCCTCGGAAATGAAAAACTGTTTTTT. The full variable domain, in which reference TRBV27 and TRBJ1-4 provide the parts outside the CDR3, is EAQVTQNPRYLITVTGKKLTVTCSQNMNHEYMSWYRQDPGLGLRQIYYSMNVEVTDKGDVPEGYKVSRKEKRNFPLILESPSPNQTSLYFCASRTGASLGNEKLFFGSGTQLSVL.

Comments on this clonotype: A much larger clone is a single base away; this may be a read error. The V gene is TRBV20-1, the J gene TRBJ2-3, with 13 bases aligning to TRBD2. Trimming cost V 5 bases and J 4 bases; bases outside gene matches: 3. CDR1 is DFQATT, CDR2 SNEGSKA, per germline (reference sequence). This CDR3 has 14 residues. The CDR3 loop is CSAQTSGGPDTQYF. CDR3 bases: TGCAGTGCTCAGACTAGCGGGGGGCCAGATACGCAGTATTTT.

This chain uses TRBV7-9 with TRBJ2-1; weak D call: TRBD2 (6 bases). There are 17 residues in the CDR3. With 1 base removed from V and 5 bases from J, the gap between germline ends came to 18 bases. From germline, CDR1 is SEHNR and CDR2 FQNEAQ (reference sequence). The CDR3 loop reads CASSLVTGLREDNEQFF. CDR3 DNA sequence: TGTGCCAGCAGCTTAGTAACCGGACTAAGAGAAGACAATGAGCAGTTCTTC.

CDR3 protein: CASRSGLPGSYEQYF. The CDR3 nucleotides are TGCGCCAGCAGATCAGGACTCCCCGGCTCCTACGAGCAGTACTTC. The chain carries TRBV5-1 and TRBJ2-7; D might be TRBD2 (5 bases). CDR3 length: 15 residues. Trimming removed 5 bases at V and 0 bases at J, with 15 bases between. Germline CDR1 reads SGHRS; CDR2 reads YFSETQ.

This clonotype appeared a few times. This sequence joins TRBV30 and TRBJ1-1, with 7 nucleotides matching TRBD1. With 7 bases clipped from V and 6 bases from J, the junction kept 14 bases outside the gene matches. The germline gives CDR1 GTSNPN, CDR2 SVGIG (reference sequence). CDR3 length: 14 residues. CDR3 in amino acids: CAFRGRGKVAEAFF. In nucleotides, the CDR3 is TGTGCCTTTAGAGGCAGGGGGAAGGTCGCTGAAGCTTTCTTT. The full variable domain, with the rest looked up from reference TRBV30 and TRBJ1-1, is SQTIHQWPATLVQPVGSPLSLECTVEGTSNPNLYWYRQAAGRGLQLLFYSVGIGQISSEVPQNLSASRPQDRQFILSSKKLLLSDSGFYLCAFRGRGKVAEAFFGQGTRLTVV.

The genes are TRBV2 and TRBJ1-3, with D uncertain. Germline assignment: CDR1 SNHLY and CDR2 FYNNEI. This CDR3 contains 12 residues. The ends were cut back, 4 bases at V and 4 bases at J, with 5 bases in the middle. CDR3 in DNA: TGTGCCAGCAGTGTTTCGGGAAACACCATATATTTT. As protein: CASSVSGNTIYF.

This chain uses TRBV6-1 with TRBJ1-6; 8 bases fit TRBD1. CDR3 length: 15 residues. CDR1 is MNHNS and CDR2 is SASEGT in the germline V gene. With 2 bases clipped from V and 9 bases from J, the junction kept 6 bases outside the gene matches. The CDR3 bases are TGTGCCAGCAGTGAATTGGGGCAGGGGGCTTCACCCCTCCACTTT. This gives the protein CASSELGQGASPLHF.

This clonotype was observed a handful of times. This sequence joins TRBV4-1 and TRBJ1-2; D possibly corresponds to TRBD1 (5 bases). Germline CDR1 MGHRA, CDR2 YSYEKL. The V end was cut by 0 bases, the J end by 1 base, with 9 bases between. This CDR3 comprises 15 residues. The CDR3 here is CASSQEIGGNYGYTF. Written as DNA, the CDR3 is TGCGCCAGCAGCCAAGAGATCGGGGGTAACTATGGCTACACCTTC.

This chain links TRBV12-3 or TRBV12-4 with TRBJ2-7, with D unclear. The CDR3 has 12 amino acids. The V end lost 6 bases, the J end lost 0 bases, and 6 bases lay between the germline ends. The CDR3 spells CASSILSYEQYF. CDR3 DNA sequence: TGTGCCAGCAGCATCCTCTCCTACGAGCAGTACTTC.

This clonotype has a handful of counts. The gene calls are TRBV20-1 and TRBJ1-5; possible D gene TRBD1, 5 bases. V lost 0 bases, J lost 3 bases, and 15 bases lay in between. The CDR3 contains 16 residues. Looked up from germline, CDR1 is DFQATT and CDR2 is SNEGSKA (reference sequence). The CDR3 region has the DNA TGCAGTGCTAGAGATCGGCAGGGTGGCCTCAATCAGCCCCAGCATTTT. Amino acid sequence: CSARDRQGGLNQPQHF.

J is TRBJ2-5 and V is TRBV18, with TRBD1 as a possible D gene (6 bases). V was trimmed by 5 bases and J by 5 bases, leaving 15 bases between them. CDR3 size: 14 residues. Germline V gene data show CDR1 as KGHSH and CDR2 as LQKENI. This chain's CDR3 is CASSSNQGSETQYF. CDR3 nucleotides: TGTGCCAGCTCATCTAACCAGGGGAGTGAGACCCAGTACTTC.

This CDR3 is CASSPAGAYTDTQYF. The CDR3 DNA is TGTGCCAGCAGCCCAGCGGGGGCCTACACAGATACGCAGTATTTT. The chain has TRBV7-9 and TRBJ2-3, with 8 positions matching TRBD2. The germline CDR1 and CDR2 sequences are SEHNR and FQNEAQ (reference sequence). J was trimmed by 2 bases and V by 5 bases; bases with no gene match: 6. The CDR3 runs 15 residues.

This clonotype was recorded a few times. CDR3 sequence: CASSGGWEKETQYF. DNA of the CDR3: TGTGCCAGCAGCGGGGGGTGGGAGAAAGAGACCCAGTACTTC. The gene calls are TRBV5-4 and TRBJ2-5; tentative D call: TRBD2 (6 bases). CDR1 is SGHNT, CDR2 YYREEE, per germline (reference sequence). V was cut by 4 bases and J by 3 bases, with 13 bases left in between. There are 14 residues in the CDR3.